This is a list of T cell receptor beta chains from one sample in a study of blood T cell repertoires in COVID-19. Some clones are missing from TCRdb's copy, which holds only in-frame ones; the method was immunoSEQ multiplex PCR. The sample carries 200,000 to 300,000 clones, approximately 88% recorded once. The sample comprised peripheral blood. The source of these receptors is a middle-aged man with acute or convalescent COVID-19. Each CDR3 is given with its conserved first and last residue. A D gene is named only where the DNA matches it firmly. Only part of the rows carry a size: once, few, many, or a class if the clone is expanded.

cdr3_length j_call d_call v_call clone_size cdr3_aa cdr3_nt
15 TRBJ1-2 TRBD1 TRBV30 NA CAWSSYPGQNYGYTF TGTGCCTGGAGTTCTTACCCGGGACAGAACTATGGCTACACCTTC
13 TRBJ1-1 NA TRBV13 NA CASQVGGWTEAFF TGTGCCAGCCAGGTGGGGGGATGGACTGAAGCTTTCTTT
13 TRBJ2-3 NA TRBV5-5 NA CASSLDGRDTQYF TGTGCCAGCAGCTTGGACGGGAGAGATACGCAGTATTTT
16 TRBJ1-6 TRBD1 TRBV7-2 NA CASSQRQGRWNSPLHF TGTGCCAGCAGCCAACGACAGGGTAGATGGAATTCACCCCTCCACTTT
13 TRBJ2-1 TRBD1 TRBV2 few CASRKATGVEEFF TGTGCCAGCAGGAAAGCCACAGGGGTCGAGGAGTTCTTC
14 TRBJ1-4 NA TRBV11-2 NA CASTSGGGLEKLFF TGTGCCAGCACCAGTGGGGGGGGGTTGGAAAAACTGTTTTTT
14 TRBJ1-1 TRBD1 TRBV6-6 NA CASSQDRGHTEAFF TGTGCCAGCAGCCAGGACAGGGGGCACACTGAAGCTTTCTTT
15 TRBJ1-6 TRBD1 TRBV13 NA CASSSTGVRNSPLHF TGTGCCAGCAGTTCGACAGGGGTGAGGAATTCACCCCTCCACTTT
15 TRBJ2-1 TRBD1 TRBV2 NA CARGRPGQGDNEQFF TGTGCCAGGGGGAGGCCTGGACAGGGGGACAATGAGCAGTTCTTC
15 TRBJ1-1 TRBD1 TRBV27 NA CASSLSGQGITEAFF TGTGCCAGCAGTTTATCGGGACAGGGGATCACTGAAGCTTTCTTT
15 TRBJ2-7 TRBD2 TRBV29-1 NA CSAGRTSGISYEQYF TGCAGCGCCGGGAGGACTAGTGGGATCTCCTACGAGCAGTACTTC
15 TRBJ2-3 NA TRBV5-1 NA CASSSEGRQRDTQYF TGCGCCAGCAGCTCCGAAGGTAGACAGAGAGATACGCAGTATTTT
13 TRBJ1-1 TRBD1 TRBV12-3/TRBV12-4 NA CASSHRDRGQAFF TGTGCCAGCAGCCACCGGGACAGGGGCCAAGCTTTCTTT
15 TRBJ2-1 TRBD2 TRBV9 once CASSVGLAEYNEQFF TGTGCCAGCAGCGTAGGTCTAGCGGAATACAATGAGCAGTTCTTC
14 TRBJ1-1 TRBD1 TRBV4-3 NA CASSQEDRETEAFF TGCGCCAGCAGCCAAGAGGACAGGGAAACTGAAGCTTTCTTT
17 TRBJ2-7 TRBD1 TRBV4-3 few CASSQALSGGASYEQYF TGCGCCAGCAGCCAAGCCCTTTCAGGGGGCGCTTCTTACGAGCAGTACTTC
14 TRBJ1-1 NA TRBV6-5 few CASRTDLAGTEAFF TGTGCCAGCAGGACCGACCTTGCAGGTACTGAAGCTTTCTTT
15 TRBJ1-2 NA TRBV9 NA CASSVDIRGSYGYTF TGTGCCAGCAGCGTAGATATTAGGGGGAGCTATGGCTACACCTTC
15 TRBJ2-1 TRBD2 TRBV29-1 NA CSVRWGAGLAGEQFF TGCAGCGTCCGATGGGGTGCGGGACTAGCGGGGGAGCAGTTCTTC
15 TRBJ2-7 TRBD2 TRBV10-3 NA CAISGWTSGRYEQYF TGTGCCATCAGTGGGTGGACTAGCGGGAGATACGAGCAGTACTTC
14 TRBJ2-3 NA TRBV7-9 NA CASSLGLATDTQYF TGTGCCAGCAGCCTGGGACTTGCCACAGATACGCAGTATTTT
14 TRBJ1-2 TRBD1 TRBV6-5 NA CASRQDDRAGGYTF TGTGCCAGCAGACAAGATGACAGGGCTGGTGGCTACACCTTC
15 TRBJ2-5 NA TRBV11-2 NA CASSLGLRGQETQYF TGTGCCAGCAGCTTAGGACTTCGCGGACAAGAGACCCAGTACTTC
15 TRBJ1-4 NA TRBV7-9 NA CASSPDGTTNEKLFF TGTGCCAGCAGCCCGGACGGGACAACTAATGAAAAACTGTTTTTT
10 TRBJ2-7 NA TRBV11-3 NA CASGGDPQYF TGTGCCAGCGGAGGGGATCCCCAGTACTTC
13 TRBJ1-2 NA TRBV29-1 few CSVEGGSDYGYTF TGCAGCGTTGAAGGGGGCTCAGACTATGGCTACACCTTC
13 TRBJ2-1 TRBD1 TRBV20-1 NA CSASGTAYNEQFF TGCAGTGCTAGTGGGACAGCTTACAATGAGCAGTTCTTC
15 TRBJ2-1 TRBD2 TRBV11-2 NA CASSLSGLAGGEQFF TGTGCCAGCAGCTTATCGGGACTAGCGGGAGGCGAGCAGTTCTTC
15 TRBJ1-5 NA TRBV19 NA CASSIDGQRGQPQHF TGTGCCAGTAGTATAGACGGGCAGCGAGGGCAGCCCCAGCATTTT
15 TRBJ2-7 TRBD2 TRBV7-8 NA CASTLLAGGPYEQYF TGTGCCAGCACCTTACTAGCGGGAGGGCCCTACGAGCAGTACTTC
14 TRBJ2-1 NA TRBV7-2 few CASNKQLVDNEQFF TGTGCCAGCAACAAACAGCTTGTTGACAATGAGCAGTTCTTC
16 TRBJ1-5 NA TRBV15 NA CATSRDGGGWDQPQHF TGTGCCACCAGCAGAGATGGGGGGGGCTGGGATCAGCCCCAGCATTTT
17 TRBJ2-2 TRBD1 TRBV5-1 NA CASSLNPGQTYTGELFF TGCGCCAGCAGCTTAAACCCGGGACAGACGTACACCGGGGAGCTGTTTTTT
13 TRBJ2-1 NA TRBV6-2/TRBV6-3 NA CASSNPRVDEQFF TGTGCCAGCAGCAACCCACGGGTCGATGAGCAGTTCTTC
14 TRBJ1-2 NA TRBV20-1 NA CSASPLQANYGYTF TGCAGTGCTAGTCCTTTGCAGGCTAACTATGGCTACACCTTC
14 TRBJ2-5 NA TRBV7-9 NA CASSSTPLQETQYF TGTGCCAGCAGCTCGACACCCCTCCAAGAGACCCAGTACTTC
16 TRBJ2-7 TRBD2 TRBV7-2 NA CASSPRPGLATYEQYF TGTGCCAGCAGCCCTCGCCCGGGACTAGCTACTTACGAGCAGTACTTC
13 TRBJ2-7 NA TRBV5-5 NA CASSLGQSHEQYF TGTGCCAGCAGCTTGGGGCAGTCCCACGAGCAGTACTTC
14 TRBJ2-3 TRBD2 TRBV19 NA CASRTGTSGDTQYF TGTGCCAGTCGTACCGGGACTAGCGGTGATACGCAGTATTTT
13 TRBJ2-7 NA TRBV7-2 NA CASRRTGSYEQYF TGTGCCAGCAGACGTACAGGTTCCTACGAGCAGTACTTC